The 18 T cell receptor beta chains below were found in one sample sequenced in a study of T cell repertoires in cytomegalovirus infection. TCRdb redid the calling of the reads with MiXCR, one entry per CDR3 protein. Of over 150,000 distinct CDR3 sequences in the sample, approximately 14% were seen once. The specimen was PBMCs. All receptors derive from a human donor in good health (CMV status not recorded). Some clones in this sample may be carry-over from other donors' samples.

The chain combines TRBV12-3 or TRBV12-4 with TRBJ1-1; TRBD1 might be the D (5 bases). CDR3 size: 14 residues. Trimming pared 4 bases from V and 1 base from J, leaving 10 bases between. The CDR3 loop is CASSWRDGNTEAFF. CDR3 coding DNA: TGTGCCAGCAGTTGGCGGGACGGGAACACTGAAGCTTTCTTT.

This clonotype came up a few times. The chain carries TRBV7-9 and TRBJ1-6; D gene ambiguous. Germline CDR1 SEHNR, CDR2 FQNEAQ (reference sequence). The V end was cut by 3 bases, the J end by 0 bases, with 6 bases between. The CDR3 is made up of 15 amino acids. The CDR3, as DNA: TGTGCCAGCAGCTTTGGTAGCTCCTATAATTCACCCCTCCACTTT. Encoded protein: CASSFGSSYNSPLHF.

This clonotype was seen at least ten times. This sequence joins TRBV4-1 and TRBJ1-3; D not certain. The V and J ends lost 1 base and 0 bases respectively, with 7 bases between them. The CDR3 totals 15 residues. Germline assignment: CDR1 MGHRA and CDR2 YSYEKL. The CDR3 is CASSQAERSGNTIYF. CDR3 DNA: TGCGCCAGCAGCCAAGCTGAGCGCTCTGGAAACACCATATATTTT.

The chain recombines TRBV5-1 with TRBJ2-7; D perhaps matches TRBD2 (8 bases). The CDR3 runs 15 residues. The germline V and J ends were trimmed by 5 bases and 3 bases, with 18 bases remaining between them. CDR1 and CDR2 (germline): SGHRS, YFSETQ. The CDR3: CASRGPGGDSYEQYF. The CDR3 DNA is TGCGCCAGCAGGGGGCCGGGGGGGGACAGCTACGAGCAGTACTTC.

The table lists this clonotype with many counts. The chain is built from TRBV7-2 and TRBJ2-7; 9 bases align to TRBD2. This CDR3 spans 14 amino acids. CDR1 and CDR2 from the germline V gene are SGHTA and FQGNSA. J lost 0 bases, V lost 6 bases, and 3 bases had no gene match. CDR3 coding DNA: TGTGCCAGCAGACTAGCGGGTGTCTCCTACGAGCAGTACTTC. It codes for CASRLAGVSYEQYF.

This clonotype was recorded a few times. The V gene is TRBV30, the J gene TRBJ1-5; D ambiguous. Per the germline V gene, CDR1 is GTSNPN and CDR2 is SVGIG (reference sequence). Trimming left V 3 bases short and J 3 bases short, with 9 bases between. CDR3 size: 13 residues. DNA of the CDR3: TGTGCCTGGAGCGAGGACCTCAATCAGCCCCAGCATTTT. It yields the protein CAWSEDLNQPQHF.

This clonotype was recorded at least ten times. CDR3 sequence reads: CASSPPKPGVTDTQYF. As DNA, the CDR3 is TGTGCCAGCAGCCCCCCCAAACCGGGAGTCACAGATACGCAGTATTTT. The rearrangement uses TRBV7-8 and TRBJ2-3; D might be TRBD2 (6 bases). The CDR3 consists of 16 residues. V was pared by 5 bases and J by 2 bases, with 17 bases between. Germline CDR1 and CDR2: SGHVS and FQNEAQ.

The V call is TRBV2, the J call TRBJ2-1; 7 bases fit TRBD2. The length of the CDR3 is 17 residues. The V segment lost 2 bases and the J segment 8 bases; nucleotides outside the gene matches: 15. The V gene's germline CDR1 is SNHLY and CDR2 FYNNEI. The CDR3 DNA reads TGTGCCAGCAGTGAACCCCGGCGGGGGACGTTGGGGCATGAGCAGTTCTTC. It translates to CASSEPRRGTLGHEQFF. Full variable domain (remainder filled in from reference TRBV2 and TRBJ2-1): EPEVTQTPSHQVTQMGQEVILRCVPISNHLYFYWYRQILGQKVEFLVSFYNNEISEKSEIFDDQFSVERPDGSNFTLKIRSTKLEDSAMYFCASSEPRRGTLGHEQFFGPGTRLTVL.

The J gene is TRBJ1-5, the V gene TRBV2; 11 nucleotides line up with TRBD1. CDR1 and CDR2 (germline): SNHLY, FYNNEI. The length of the CDR3 is 15 residues. V lost 6 bases to trimming and J lost 1 base; unmatched junction nucleotides: 2. CDR3: CASRGDRGSNQPQHF. DNA for the CDR3: TGTGCCAGCAGGGGGGACAGGGGGAGCAATCAGCCCCAGCATTTT.

This clonotype showed up just a few times. The chain employs TRBV4-1 and TRBJ2-3; D gene uncertain. Germline CDR1 MGHRA, CDR2 YSYEKL. The CDR3 length is 15 residues. The V gene lost 7 bases and the J gene lost 0 bases, with 14 bases spanning the gap. The CDR3 is CASTFRIPSTDTQYF. The CDR3 DNA reads TGCGCCAGCACGTTTCGGATTCCTAGCACAGATACGCAGTATTTT.

This clonotype was found a few times. This chain links TRBV18 with TRBJ2-1, with 9 bases that match TRBD2. Trimming removed 0 bases from V and 6 bases from J; junction bases left unmatched: 6. The CDR3 contains 16 residues. CDR1 KGHSH and CDR2 LQKENI come from the germline V gene. The CDR3 sequence: CASSPPGLAGPNEQFF. DNA of the CDR3: TGTGCCAGCTCACCACCGGGACTAGCAGGACCCAATGAGCAGTTCTTC.

This rearrangement joins TRBV10-3 to TRBJ1-1, with TRBD1 matching 8 bases. J lost 5 bases, V lost 3 bases, and 5 bases had no gene match. CDR3 length: 14 residues. Germline V gives CDR1 ENHRY, CDR2 SYGVKD. CDR3 nucleotide sequence: TGTGCCATCAGTGAAACAGGGGGAGGGACTGAAGCTTTCTTT. This encodes CAISETGGGTEAFF.

V is TRBV10-3 and J is TRBJ1-2, with D unresolved. The CDR3 extends over 11 amino acids. V lost 4 bases, J lost 4 bases, and 4 bases lay in between. CDR1 and CDR2 from the germline V gene are ENHRY and SYGVKD. The CDR3 protein is CAISGRYGYTF. DNA of the CDR3: TGTGCCATCAGTGGCCGCTATGGCTACACCTTC.

This clonotype has just a few counts. The chain recombines TRBV5-4 with TRBJ1-1; 9 nucleotides line up with TRBD1. J was trimmed by 4 bases and V by 2 bases; bases with no gene match: 9. The CDR3 extends over 16 amino acids. The germline gives CDR1 SGHNT, CDR2 YYREEE (reference sequence). The CDR3 here is CASSFPGQGEGTEAFF. The CDR3 nucleotides read TGTGCCAGCAGCTTCCCGGGACAGGGAGAAGGCACTGAAGCTTTCTTT.

There are many counts of this clonotype. The V call is TRBV5-4, the J call TRBJ2-1, with D unclear. This CDR3 has 14 amino acids. V lost 0 bases and J 1 base, leaving 5 bases between the germline ends. Germline V gene lookup returns CDR1 SGHNT and CDR2 YYREEE (reference sequence). The CDR3 here is CASSLARSYNEQFF. Written as DNA, the CDR3 is TGTGCCAGCAGCTTGGCCCGATCCTACAATGAGCAGTTCTTC.

V and J are TRBV5-1 and TRBJ1-2, with 7 bases identical to TRBD1. The germline V gene encodes CDR1 SGHRS and CDR2 YFSETQ. This CDR3 has 13 residues. The J segment lost 4 bases and the V segment lost 4 bases, leaving 4 bases of the junction unmatched. CDR3 in DNA: TGCGCCAGCAGCACGACAGGGAGCTATGGCTACACCTTC. This sequence encodes CASSTTGSYGYTF. The whole variable domain, remainder taken from reference TRBV5-1 and TRBJ1-2, is KAGVTQTPRYLIKTRGQQVTLSCSPISGHRSVSWYQQTPGQGLQFLFEYFSETQRNKGNFPGRFSGRQFSNSRSEMNVSTLELGDSALYLCASSTTGSYGYTFGSGTRLTVV.

J is TRBJ1-1 and V is TRBV5-1; the D is unclear. The CDR3 consists of 13 residues. V was cut by 3 bases and J by 2 bases, with 8 bases left in between. Germline CDR1 and CDR2: SGHRS and YFSETQ. For the CDR3, the DNA is TGCGCCAGCAGCTACTACAGTAACACTGAAGCTTTCTTT. It encodes CASSYYSNTEAFF.

This clonotype has ten or more counts. The chain recombines TRBV28 with TRBJ2-2; 13 nucleotides agree with TRBD2. Germline CDR1 and CDR2: MDHEN and SYDVKM. The CDR3 length is 13 residues. With 11 bases clipped from V and 4 bases from J, the junction kept 1 base outside the gene matches. The CDR3 region is CAGTSGTTGELFF. DNA for the CDR3: TGTGCCGGGACTAGCGGGACCACCGGGGAGCTGTTTTTT. Full variable domain (outside the CDR3, taken from reference TRBV28 and TRBJ2-2): DVKVTQSSRYLVKRTGEKVFLECVQDMDHENMFWYRQDPGLGLRLIYFSYDVKMKEKGDIPEGYSVSREKKERFSLILESASTNQTSMYLCAGTSGTTGELFFGEGSRLTVL.